The 32 T cell receptor beta chains below come from one sample, sequenced in a study of T cells in Graves' hyperthyroidism and ophthalmopathy. From RNA transcripts, TCR beta CDR3 regions were amplified. The HTBI set primed first-round TCR CDR3 RT-PCR. One entry per CDR3 protein, called by TCRdb with MiXCR from the multiplex PCR reads. Seen here are hundreds of thousands of distinct CDR3 sequences, approximately 15% observed once, and the top ten hold around 13%. Sequenced: blood. The receptors come from a woman aged 45-59 years with Graves' ophthalmopathy.

This sequence joins TRBV7-3 and TRBJ2-4, with 12 bases matching TRBD2. Trimming removed 0 bases from V and 7 bases from J; junction bases left unmatched: 10. The CDR3 sequence is 18 residues long. Looked up from germline, CDR1 is SGHTA and CDR2 is FQGTGA. The CDR3 spells CASSLTPRLAGGQNIQYF. As DNA, the CDR3 is TGTGCCAGCAGCTTAACGCCTCGGCTAGCGGGAGGGCAGAACATTCAGTACTTC.

This clonotype has a count of ten or more. The rearrangement links TRBV12-3 or TRBV12-4 to TRBJ1-1, with D possibly being TRBD1 (5 bases). CDR3 length equals 15 residues. V gave up 5 bases and J gave up 4 bases, with 17 bases separating them. The CDR3 here is CASSPRGDRSTEAFF. CDR3 DNA sequence: TGTGCCAGCAGTCCAAGAGGGGACCGGAGCACTGAAGCTTTCTTT.

This clonotype has a count of ten or more. For the CDR3, the DNA is TGTGCCAGCAGCCGGGATTTGAACACTGAAGCTTTCTTT. It yields the protein CASSRDLNTEAFF. The chain uses TRBV3-1 and TRBJ1-1; D remains unclear. This CDR3 comprises 13 residues. Trimming took 4 bases from V and 0 from J, leaving 6 bases between them. Looked up from germline, CDR1 is LGHDT and CDR2 is YNNKEL (reference sequence). Using reference TRBV3-1 and TRBJ1-1 for the parts outside the CDR3, the full variable domain is DTAVSQTPKYLVTQMGNDKSIKCEQNLGHDTMYWYKQDSKKFLKIMFSYNNKELIINETVPNRFSPKSPDKAHLNLHINSLELGDSAVYFCASSRDLNTEAFFGQGTRLTVV.

V and J are TRBV5-1 and TRBJ2-5; weak D call: TRBD2 (6 bases). This CDR3 comprises 11 residues. V gave up 7 bases and J gave up 9 bases, with 13 bases separating them. Germline lookup yields CDR1 SGHRS and CDR2 YFSETQ. The CDR3 sequence is CASRSSGAQYF. Written as DNA, the CDR3 is TGCGCCAGCCGTTCGTCGGGGGCCCAGTACTTC.

This clonotype has a count of ten or more. This sequence joins TRBV18 and TRBJ2-1; 7 bases align to TRBD2. Germline values: CDR1 KGHSH, CDR2 LQKENI. CDR3 length: 12 residues. The trim removed 3 bases at V and 12 bases at J, leaving 5 bases unmatched. The CDR3: CASSPGGDMQFF. DNA of the CDR3: TGTGCCAGCTCACCGGGAGGGGATATGCAGTTCTTC.

The V call is TRBV2, the J call TRBJ1-5, with D hard to call. CDR1 and CDR2 (germline): SNHLY, FYNNEI. CDR3 size: 16 residues. V was clipped by 0 bases and J by 3 bases, with 12 bases between them. Here the CDR3 DNA reads TGTGCCAGCAGTGAAGCGCTTACAGCCTACAATCAGCCCCAGCATTTT. Residues: CASSEALTAYNQPQHF.

This clonotype was counted ten times or more. This chain uses TRBV7-6 with TRBJ2-1; 9 bases match TRBD2. Germline lookup yields CDR1 SGHVS and CDR2 FNYEAQ. The CDR3 is made up of 16 amino acids. J lost 3 bases, V lost 5 bases, and 8 bases had no gene match. CDR3 loop: CASSALAGALYNEQFF. In DNA, the CDR3 is TGTGCCAGCAGCGCGTTAGCGGGAGCGCTCTACAATGAGCAGTTCTTC.

In this sample, this clonotype turned up many times. The rearrangement uses TRBV28 and TRBJ1-3; no firm D call. The CDR3 is 15 amino acids. Germline CDR1 and CDR2: MDHEN and SYDVKM. V was cut by 3 bases and J by 4 bases, with 13 bases left in between. The CDR3 sequence: CASSFPRTAGNTIYF. CDR3 DNA: TGTGCCAGCAGTTTCCCCCGAACCGCGGGAAACACCATATATTTT.

This clonotype came up many times. The gene calls are TRBV7-3 and TRBJ2-3; 15 bases fit TRBD2. V shed 5 bases, J shed 8 bases, and the junction held 8 bases outside the gene matches. CDR3 size: 16 residues. CDR1 is SGHTA, CDR2 FQGTGA, per germline. The CDR3 is CASSPHPGLAGGTQYF. The CDR3 bases are TGTGCCAGCAGCCCCCACCCGGGACTAGCGGGAGGTACGCAGTATTTT.

There are many counts of this clonotype. This chain uses TRBV24-1 with TRBJ2-3; 9 bases match TRBD2. CDR3 length: 17 residues. V gave up 3 bases and J gave up 3 bases; unmatched junction bases: 9. Germline CDR1 KGHDR, CDR2 SFDVKD. The CDR3 sequence: CATSDPAGGPSTDTQYF. The CDR3 DNA reads TGTGCCACCAGTGATCCGGCGGGAGGGCCCTCGACAGATACGCAGTATTTT.

In its sample, this clonotype was seen a few times. The chain couples TRBV7-3 to TRBJ1-1; D is unclear. Germline V CDR1 and CDR2: SGHTA, FQGTGA. The CDR3 length is 16 residues. Trimming took off 2 bases at V and 1 base at J, with 14 bases between the two ends. Here the CDR3 reads CASSLEEVPRNTEAFF. The CDR3, as DNA: TGTGCCAGCAGCTTAGAGGAGGTTCCCCGGAACACTGAAGCTTTCTTT.

This clonotype has ten or more counts. The genes are TRBV5-1 and TRBJ2-3; 8 bases fit TRBD2. The CDR3 runs to 15 residues. V shed 0 bases, J shed 2 bases, and the junction held 2 bases outside the gene matches. Germline CDR1 reads SGHRS; CDR2 reads YFSETQ. The CDR3 loop is CASSLVAGITDTQYF. CDR3 in DNA: TGCGCCAGCAGCTTGGTAGCGGGAATCACAGATACGCAGTATTTT.

This clonotype showed up just once. This may stem from a read error, because a much larger clone lies one nucleotide away. The CDR3 DNA follows: TGTGCCTGGAAGGCCAGGGTGGTCACTGAAGCTTCCTTT. Translation: CAWKARVVTEASF. This sequence joins TRBV30 and TRBJ1-1, with a tentative D call TRBD1 (5 bases). The CDR3 extends over 13 amino acids. Germline V lookup: CDR1 GTSNPN, CDR2 SVGIG (reference sequence).

This clonotype was seen many times. This chain joins TRBV20-1 and TRBJ2-3; TRBD2 agrees at 11 bases. CDR1 and CDR2 (germline): DFQATT, SNEGSKA (reference sequence). Unmatched junction bases numbered 12, after V lost 0 bases and J lost 4 bases. The length of the CDR3 is 18 residues. The CDR3 spells CSARDGGSGRADADTQYF. The DNA of the CDR3 is TGCAGTGCTAGAGATGGGGGTAGCGGGAGGGCCGATGCAGATACGCAGTATTTT.

Only a few counts were recorded for this clonotype. The V and J genes are TRBV14 and TRBJ2-5, with D hard to call. The V and J ends lost 1 base and 8 bases respectively, with 8 bases between them. CDR1 is SGHDN, CDR2 FVKESK, per germline. The CDR3 is 12 residues long. The CDR3 DNA sequence: TGTGCCAGCAGCCAAGGTCGGGTCACCCAGTACTTC. Translation: CASSQGRVTQYF.

This clonotype was seen at least ten times. V is TRBV28 and J is TRBJ2-1, with 9 bases lining up with TRBD1. The CDR3 is 14 residues long. The germline V gene has CDR1 MDHEN and CDR2 SYDVKM. J was trimmed by 4 bases and V by 6 bases; bases with no gene match: 4. CDR3: CASSSGTGYNEQFF. For the CDR3, the DNA is TGTGCCAGCAGCTCCGGGACAGGGTACAATGAGCAGTTCTTC.

This clonotype was recorded only once. The chain carries TRBV24-1 and TRBJ2-2; the D call may be TRBD1 or TRBD2 (6 bases each). Trimming removed 4 bases from V and 6 bases from J, with 11 bases in between. Germline CDR1 is KGHDR and CDR2 is SFDVKD. The CDR3 loop spans 14 amino acids. In DNA, the CDR3 is TGTGCCACCAGTGACCAAAGGGGGGCCGGGGAGCTGTTTTTT. Residues: CATSDQRGAGELFF.

This clonotype has a handful of counts. The rearrangement joins TRBV10-3 to TRBJ1-5, with D hard to call. The V end was cut by 8 bases, the J end by 1 base, with 9 bases between. CDR1 and CDR2 (germline): ENHRY, SYGVKD. This CDR3 is built from 13 residues. The DNA of the CDR3 is TGTGCCATCGGAGGAAGGAGCAATCAGCCCCAGCATTTT. Amino acid sequence: CAIGGRSNQPQHF.

The chain has TRBV5-1 and TRBJ1-6, with 8 nucleotides matching TRBD1. CDR1 and CDR2 (germline): SGHRS, YFSETQ. The CDR3 is made up of 15 amino acids. The junction had 4 bases not matched to a gene; V was cut back by 3 bases and J by 5 bases. CDR3 nucleotides: TGCGCCAGCAGCTCCCAGGGGGCAAATAATTCACCCCTCCACTTT. As protein: CASSSQGANNSPLHF.

V and J are TRBV20-1 and TRBJ2-7, with 12 bases matching TRBD2. The CDR3 has 16 amino acids. Trimming took 4 bases from V and 3 from J; bases not matched to a gene: 10. Germline CDR1 and CDR2: DFQATT and SNEGSKA (reference sequence). CDR3 loop: CSATPLGLAGSYEQYF. The CDR3 nucleotides are TGCAGTGCTACTCCTTTAGGACTAGCGGGAAGCTACGAGCAGTACTTC.

This clonotype was seen a few times. The V call is TRBV9, the J call TRBJ2-7, with TRBD1 matching 8 bases. The CDR3 contains 15 residues. Germline V gives CDR1 SGDLS, CDR2 YYNGEE. V shed 4 bases, J shed 1 base, and the junction held 7 bases outside the gene matches. CDR3 coding DNA: TGTGCCAGCAGCCCGGGGACAGGAGAGTCCTACGAGCAGTACTTC. This translates into CASSPGTGESYEQYF.

This clonotype was seen many times. This chain uses TRBV7-9 with TRBJ2-3; D ambiguous. Trimming shortened V by 0 bases and J by 2 bases, and 15 bases separated the two germline ends. Germline-derived CDR1 and CDR2 are SEHNR and FQNEAQ (reference sequence). The CDR3 sequence is 17 residues long. The CDR3 protein is CASSLALRYDLTDTQYF. Written as DNA, the CDR3 is TGTGCCAGCAGCTTAGCGCTCCGGTACGACCTCACAGATACGCAGTATTTT.

This clonotype was counted many times. The V gene is TRBV28, the J gene TRBJ2-5; possible D gene TRBD1, 5 bases. Looked up from germline, CDR1 is MDHEN and CDR2 is SYDVKM. The CDR3 contains 15 residues. V was shortened by 3 bases and J by 1 base, with 12 bases between the two germline ends. CDR3 nucleotide sequence: TGTGCCAGCAGTTTTTCTGGGGCCGGCCAAGAGACCCAGTACTTC. Translated: CASSFSGAGQETQYF.

This clonotype was seen a handful of times. J is TRBJ2-7 and V is TRBV11-3; D may be TRBD1 (6 bases). Germline values: CDR1 SGHNT, CDR2 YENEEA. The CDR3 loop spans 16 amino acids. Trimming removed 5 bases at V and 0 bases at J, with 17 bases between. CDR3 amino acids: CASSPNDRMSSYEQYF. The CDR3 coding sequence is TGTGCCAGCAGCCCAAACGACAGGATGAGCTCCTACGAGCAGTACTTC.

This clonotype was seen many times. V is TRBV7-2 and J is TRBJ1-6, with D uncertain. Deletions cut 3 bases from V and 4 bases from J, with 7 bases between. CDR1 is SGHTA and CDR2 is FQGNSA in the germline V gene. The CDR3 is 14 residues long. DNA of the CDR3: TGTGCCAGCAGCTTGGGCCCTTATAATTCACCCCTCCACTTT. It encodes CASSLGPYNSPLHF.

The sample holds many counts of this clonotype. The chain combines TRBV5-1 with TRBJ2-3; D is ambiguous. Germline CDR1 is SGHRS and CDR2 is YFSETQ. This CDR3 comprises 15 residues. V dropped 4 bases and J dropped 0 bases, with 12 bases sitting between them. The chain's CDR3 is CASSRTLDSTDTQYF. As DNA, the CDR3 is TGCGCCAGCAGCCGGACCCTGGATAGCACAGATACGCAGTATTTT.

V is TRBV27 and J is TRBJ2-7, with a possible D match to TRBD1 (6 bases). Trimming stripped 4 bases from V and 2 bases from J, with 12 bases between. CDR1 MNHEY and CDR2 SMNVEV come from the germline V gene (reference sequence). CDR3 length: 14 amino acids. The DNA of the CDR3 is TGTGCCAGCAGTTCAGGGGCAAGGCCCTACGAGCAGTACTTC. Its protein product is CASSSGARPYEQYF.

The genes are TRBV5-4 and TRBJ2-3, with TRBD2 matching over 11 bases. V lost 0 bases, J lost 5 bases, and 2 bases stayed unmatched. This CDR3 is built from 15 residues. Germline V gene data show CDR1 as SGHNT and CDR2 as YYREEE (reference sequence). The CDR3 DNA sequence: TGTGCCAGCAGCTTGGATGGGACTAGCGGAGATACGCAGTATTTT. Protein: CASSLDGTSGDTQYF.

The rearrangement uses TRBV10-2 and TRBJ2-7, with TRBD2 matching 7 bases. The CDR3 contains 14 residues. The ends lost 7 bases at V and 4 bases at J; junction bases unmatched: 10. Germline V CDR1 and CDR2: WSHSY, SAAADI. CDR3 in amino acids: CASTLPGGGYEQYF. In nucleotides, the CDR3 is TGCGCCAGCACCCTCCCGGGAGGCGGGTACGAGCAGTACTTC.

Comments on this clonotype: This may arise from a read error, as a much more abundant clone is one base away. The chain uses TRBV12-3 or TRBV12-4 and TRBJ2-7, with 7 bases that match TRBD1. The CDR3 contains 13 residues. The J segment lost 3 bases and the V segment lost 5 bases, leaving 4 bases of the junction unmatched. This CDR3 reads CASSGDSHYEQYF. The CDR3 DNA follows: TGTGCCAGCAGTGGGGACAGTCACTACGAGCAGTACTTC.

This clonotype was seen ten or more times. This rearrangement joins TRBV7-2 to TRBJ2-7, with 8 bases aligning to TRBD2. With V trimmed by 2 bases and J by 3 bases, 3 bases remained unmatched. The CDR3 loop spans 14 amino acids. CDR1 is SGHTA, CDR2 FQGNSA, per germline. The CDR3 spells CASSLSGRGYEQYF. Here the CDR3 DNA reads TGTGCCAGCAGCTTAAGCGGGAGAGGCTACGAGCAGTACTTC.

In this sample, this clonotype turned up many times. The gene calls are TRBV18 and TRBJ2-3; D might be TRBD1 or TRBD2, each matching 6 bases. This CDR3 region has 15 residues. The ends were cut back, 7 bases at V and 1 base at J, with 15 bases in the middle. Germline V gene lookup returns CDR1 KGHSH and CDR2 LQKENI. CDR3 sequence reads: CASLKQGGGTDTQYF. DNA of the CDR3: TGTGCCAGCTTGAAACAGGGAGGTGGCACAGATACGCAGTATTTT.